These 3 T cell receptor beta chains came from one sample sequenced in a study of blood T cells in healthy people across ages. A J-beta primer mix and a sample-barcoded 5' primer were used in a second PCR of roughly 6 to 12 cycles. TCRdb recomputed calls from the 5' RACE reads with MiXCR, one row per CDR3 protein. The sample has 1.5 million to 2 million distinct CDR3 sequences, about 35% seen once. The specimen was blood. These receptors came from a woman between 25 and 40 years old in good health.

In its sample, this clonotype was seen a few times. The V and J genes are TRBV3-1 and TRBJ2-1, with D perhaps TRBD2 (7 bases). Germline V gene data show CDR1 as LGHDT and CDR2 as YNNKEL (reference sequence). This CDR3 has 14 residues. The germline V and J ends were trimmed by 4 bases and 8 bases, with 15 bases remaining between them. The CDR3 DNA reads TGTGCCAGCAGCCCCGGGGGGCAGCGGGATGAGCAGTTCTTC. Translation: CASSPGGQRDEQFF.

The chain links TRBV4-1 to TRBJ2-1; 8 positions match TRBD2. The germline V gene has CDR1 MGHRA and CDR2 YSYEKL. J lost 2 bases, V lost 5 bases, and 11 bases had no gene match. The CDR3 is 17 amino acids. The CDR3 sequence: CASSATSASSPYNEQFF. The CDR3 coding sequence is TGCGCCAGCAGCGCGACTAGCGCGAGCTCCCCCTACAATGAGCAGTTCTTC.

The chain recombines TRBV7-2 with TRBJ2-3; 12 bases are shared with TRBD2. Germline V gives CDR1 SGHTA, CDR2 FQGNSA. CDR3 length: 17 residues. The trim removed 5 bases at V and 2 bases at J, leaving 8 bases unmatched. The CDR3 coding sequence is TGTGCCAGCAGCAATAACAGACTAGCGGGGGCCACAGATACGCAGTATTTT. This codes for CASSNNRLAGATDTQYF.